This TCR beta chain emerged from a study of blood T cell repertoires in COVID-19. Study-wide context: Spain, Italy and the United States supplied samples that represented acute and convalescent COVID-19. In each case, the material was cDNA or gDNA derived from T cells, B-cell-depleted T cells, or PBMCs.

The CDR3 length is 14 residues. Deletions cut 1 base from V and 5 bases from J, with 12 bases between. Germline V gives CDR1 SGHNT, CDR2 YYREEE (reference sequence). Per the original methods: Using reference gene primer amplification, nucleated cell counts were estimated. The table came from immunoSEQ multiplex PCR; TCRdb's copy has only in-frame clones and leaves some out. The V and J calls and clone size come from that table; D and trimming were worked out from the DNA. The data contain fewer than 300,000 clones, over 75% of them singletons. The sequencing input was peripheral blood. This receptor was identified in a human donor in a cohort sampled during active COVID-19. This sequence joins TRBV5-4 and TRBJ2-5; weak D call: TRBD1 (7 bases). CDR3 protein: CASSLNSGGETQYF. DNA of the CDR3: TGTGCCAGCAGCTTGAATTCAGGGGGGGAGACCCAGTACTTC.